One sample yielded the 20 T cell receptor beta chains listed below, sequenced in a study of T-cell reconstitution after alpha-beta-depleted transplantation in children (TCRdb year 2016). Libraries were made using PCR. For sequencing, an Illumina HiSeq 2500 was employed. TCR libraries were prepared with molecular barcoding, using unique molecular identifiers to normalize TCRbeta repertoire quantification. TCRdb itself trimmed the public reads at Q25 with fastp, ran MiXCR and retained productive beta chains. Merged by CDR3 protein, the rows form single entries marked with the most common genes and DNA. Here the sample has fewer than 90,000 distinct CDR3 sequences; around 6.6% occur a single time. The ten top clones hold around 2.4% of the sample. The material was PBMCs from the stem cell graft donor, obtained from the stem cell graft. These receptors all stem from a human donor who donated a stem cell graft to a child with acute lymphoblastic leukemia.

This clonotype was recorded many times. V is TRBV7-9 and J is TRBJ1-1, with no clear D. This CDR3 has 13 amino acids. Looked up from germline, CDR1 is SEHNR and CDR2 is FQNEAQ (reference sequence). The germline V and J ends were trimmed by 2 bases and 3 bases, with 7 bases remaining between them. The CDR3 nucleotides read TGTGCCAGCAGCTTAAAGCCCGACACTGAAGCTTTCTTT. Protein sequence: CASSLKPDTEAFF.

This chain connects TRBV11-1 to TRBJ1-4; D is unclear. CDR1 is SGHAT, CDR2 FQDESV, per germline (reference sequence). The length of the CDR3 is 15 residues. Trimming pared 1 base from V and 0 bases from J, leaving 6 bases between. As DNA, the CDR3 is TGTGCCAGCAGCTTAGGGCCTGCAACTAATGAAAAACTGTTTTTT. This gives the protein CASSLGPATNEKLFF.

This clonotype was recorded many times. The rearrangement links TRBV25-1 to TRBJ2-7; TRBD1 agrees at 7 bases. The CDR3 loop spans 15 amino acids. Trimming removed 3 bases from V and 2 bases from J; junction bases left unmatched: 7. Germline V lookup: CDR1 MGHDK, CDR2 SYGVNS. CDR3 protein: CASSDAKGGTYEQYF. As DNA, the CDR3 is TGTGCCAGCAGTGATGCCAAAGGGGGCACCTACGAGCAGTACTTC.

The chain couples TRBV19 to TRBJ2-1, with D possibly being TRBD2 (6 bases). The germline V gene encodes CDR1 LNHDA and CDR2 SQIVND (reference sequence). The CDR3 is made up of 15 amino acids. The germline V and J ends were trimmed by 3 bases and 3 bases, with 12 bases remaining between them. The CDR3 reads CASSIAGLRYNEQFF. In nucleotides, the CDR3 is TGTGCCAGTAGTATTGCGGGGCTTCGCTACAATGAGCAGTTCTTC.

This clonotype was counted ten times or more. This chain links TRBV3-1 with TRBJ1-1; the match to TRBD1 covers 7 bases. This CDR3 is built from 15 residues. J was trimmed by 0 bases and V by 0 bases; bases with no gene match: 1. From germline, CDR1 is LGHDT and CDR2 YNNKEL (reference sequence). The CDR3 loop reads CASSQERGLNTEAFF. CDR3 DNA: TGTGCCAGCAGCCAAGAAAGGGGGCTGAACACTGAAGCTTTCTTT.

The chain recombines TRBV20-1 with TRBJ2-7, with 8 bases identical to TRBD2. The length of the CDR3 is 13 residues. Germline loops: CDR1 DFQATT, CDR2 SNEGSKA (reference sequence). The J segment lost 7 bases and the V segment lost 0 bases, leaving 5 bases of the junction unmatched. The CDR3 spells CSAREWGLGEQYF. CDR3 coding DNA: TGCAGTGCTAGAGAATGGGGACTAGGGGAGCAGTACTTC.

The rearrangement links TRBV14 to TRBJ1-4; D ambiguous. Germline lookup yields CDR1 SGHDN and CDR2 FVKESK. This CDR3 has 15 residues. With 3 bases removed from V and 8 bases from J, the gap between germline ends came to 16 bases. CDR3 DNA: TGTGCCAGCAGCCAGCTGTCGGACTCACAGGAAAAACTGTTTTTT. Translation gives CASSQLSDSQEKLFF.

This clonotype was picked up many times. This sequence joins TRBV7-9 and TRBJ1-2, with 9 bases fitting TRBD1. V dropped 4 bases and J dropped 12; count of bases not matched to a gene: 3. There are 11 residues in the CDR3. The germline gives CDR1 SEHNR, CDR2 FQNEAQ (reference sequence). CDR3 in amino acids: CASSSRDRDTF. The CDR3 DNA reads TGTGCCAGCAGCTCCCGGGACAGGGACACCTTC.

At least ten counts were recorded for this clonotype. The chain carries TRBV5-6 and TRBJ1-1, with D possibly TRBD1 on 5 matching bases. This CDR3 region has 15 residues. Germline V lookup: CDR1 SGHDT, CDR2 YYEEEE. V lost 4 bases and J lost 3, with 16 bases in between. DNA of the CDR3: TGTGCCAGCAGCCTACGGGGGTATCGGGACACTGAAGCTTTCTTT. Protein product: CASSLRGYRDTEAFF.

Many counts were recorded for this clonotype. This chain uses TRBV10-3 with TRBJ2-7; 7 positions match TRBD1. Losses at the gene ends were 5 bases for V and 0 bases for J; bases not matched to a gene: 7. Germline CDR1 and CDR2: ENHRY and SYGVKD. The CDR3 consists of 15 residues. The CDR3 region has the DNA TGTGCCATCAGTCCACAGGGGATATCCTCCTACGAGCAGTACTTC. Residues: CAISPQGISSYEQYF.

This clonotype was detected a few times. The chain carries TRBV7-8 and TRBJ2-2, with D possibly matching TRBD2 (5 bases). The CDR3 is made up of 16 amino acids. CDR1 is SGHVS and CDR2 is FQNEAQ in the germline V gene. The germline V and J ends were trimmed by 1 base and 6 bases, with 15 bases remaining between them. CDR3 nucleotide sequence: TGTGCCAGCAGCTTAGGACCAGCGGTGGCTCCCGGGGAGCTGTTTTTT. Its translation: CASSLGPAVAPGELFF.

This clonotype occurred many times. V is TRBV9 and J is TRBJ2-1; D remains unclear. Trimming pared 2 bases from V and 6 bases from J, leaving 6 bases between. The germline V gene encodes CDR1 SGDLS and CDR2 YYNGEE. The CDR3 spans 12 residues. The DNA for the CDR3 is TGTGCCAGCAGCGTGTCTTTCAATGAGCAGTTCTTC. Encoded protein: CASSVSFNEQFF.

This clonotype was counted at least ten times. The rearrangement links TRBV5-5 to TRBJ2-5; D ambiguous. CDR1 and CDR2 (germline): SGHKS, YYEKEE (reference sequence). Trimming cost V 3 bases and J 4 bases, with 10 bases left between them. This CDR3 is 13 amino acids long. The CDR3 loop reads CASSSIKGETQYF. CDR3 nucleotides: TGTGCCAGCAGCTCGATAAAAGGAGAGACCCAGTACTTC. Supplemented by reference TRBV5-5 and TRBJ2-5, the full variable domain reads DAGVTQSPTHLIKTRGQQVTLRCSPISGHKSVSWYQQVLGQGPQFIFQYYEKEERGRGNFPDRFSARQFPNYSSELNVNALLLGDSALYLCASSSIKGETQYFGPGTRLLVL.

This clonotype was detected many times. This chain links TRBV7-9 with TRBJ2-2; D not resolved. This CDR3 spans 11 amino acids. The germline CDR1 and CDR2 sequences are SEHNR and FQNEAQ (reference sequence). The V end was cut by 5 bases, the J end by 5 bases, with 3 bases between. CDR3 loop: CASSPTGELFF. CDR3 bases: TGTGCCAGCAGCCCGACCGGGGAGCTGTTTTTT.

This clonotype was seen at least ten times. J is TRBJ1-4 and V is TRBV20-1; no firm D call. CDR3 length: 14 amino acids. Between the trimmed V and J ends, which lost 5 bases and 5 bases, there was a span of 15 bases. Looked up from germline, CDR1 is DFQATT and CDR2 is SNEGSKA (reference sequence). The CDR3 nucleotides are TGCAGTGCTCCCCCCGGGCTTGTAAATGAAAAACTGTTTTTT. Translated, it gives CSAPPGLVNEKLFF.

This clonotype came up many times. The gene calls are TRBV20-1 and TRBJ2-7; D is perhaps TRBD1 (6 bases). Trimming cost V 5 bases and J 6 bases, with 11 bases left between them. Germline-derived CDR1 and CDR2 are DFQATT and SNEGSKA (reference sequence). The CDR3 runs to 11 residues. Written as DNA, the CDR3 is TGCAGTGCTCGGGCAGGGGTCGAGCAGTACTTC. It is translated as CSARAGVEQYF.

This clonotype was counted a single time. A junction boundary mismatches the germline segment, possibly from a read error. The rearrangement joins TRBV29-1 to TRBJ2-3; 9 nucleotides match TRBD2. The CDR3 has 16 amino acids. CDR1 and CDR2 (germline): SQVTM, ANQGSEA. CDR3 nucleotides: TGCAGCGTTGAAGATCTCGGCGGGAGGGCCGTGCATACACAGTATTTT. It encodes CSVEDLGGRAVHTQYF.

This clonotype came up a few times. The genes are TRBV12-3 or TRBV12-4 and TRBJ2-5, with TRBD2 identical over 10 bases. The V gene end was trimmed by 1 base and the J gene end by 1 base; junction bases not matched to a gene: 12. The CDR3 length is 19 residues. This CDR3 reads CASSLGILGLAESQETQYF. CDR3 nucleotides: TGTGCCAGCAGTTTAGGGATCCTCGGACTAGCGGAGAGCCAAGAGACCCAGTACTTC.

In its sample, this clonotype was seen many times. V is TRBV4-3 and J is TRBJ2-2; no clear D. CDR1 is LGHNA, CDR2 YSLEER, per germline. CDR3 size: 16 residues. V lost 2 bases and J 5 bases, leaving 15 bases between the germline ends. The CDR3 nucleotides read TGCGCCAGCAGCCAATCCACGGGCTCGAGGACCGGGGAGCTGTTTTTT. Encoded protein: CASSQSTGSRTGELFF.

The chain links TRBV10-3 to TRBJ2-1; 7 bases fit TRBD1. This CDR3 comprises 12 residues. Trimming cost V 8 bases and J 10 bases; bases outside gene matches: 8. Germline CDR1 is ENHRY and CDR2 is SYGVKD. The CDR3, as DNA: TGTGCCATCGGGAAGACAGGGAACGAGCAGTTCTTC. Protein: CAIGKTGNEQFF.